This TCR beta chain comes out of a study of blood T cells in healthy people across ages. As for the study in general: Using template switching, researchers captured about one barcoded beta molecule for each two T cells.

This clonotype was observed a few times. The antigen is undetermined. The CDR3 runs to 17 residues. The germline V gene has CDR1 DFQATT and CDR2 SNEGSKA (reference sequence). Trimming at V came to 5 bases and at J to 0 bases, leaving 10 bases not matched to a gene. Then a second PCR, running roughly 7 to 11 cycles, was carried out with a sample-barcoded 5' primer and a J-beta primer mix. Individual samples furnished no less than 3 million CDR3-containing paired-end reads apiece. TCRdb reprocessed the 5' RACE reads with MiXCR, giving one entry per CDR3 protein. Here the sample spans fewer than 800,000 distinct CDR3 sequences, about 30% being singletons. Whole-study results and caveats: Among long-lived donors, naive CD4+ cells were more numerous and diversity higher than in aged donors.

Each individual donor underwent a draw of ten milliliters of peripheral blood. This chain links TRBV20-1 with TRBJ1-6; 7 bases fit TRBD1. Sample: blood. The clonotype was recovered from an elderly woman in good health. CDR3 loop: CSARHGTASSYNSPLHF. CDR3 sequence (DNA): TGCAGTGCTCGACACGGGACAGCGAGCTCCTATAATTCACCCCTCCACTTT.